This entry describes one TCR beta chain. TCRdb processed the RACE reads anew with MiXCR; each CDR3 protein has one entry. The sample lists 95,000 to 100,000 distinct CDR3 sequences, under 15% seen once, with approximately 2% in the top ten. This entry is derived from a study of human T cells and chemical hapten exposure. Documented time point: patch test 1, 2 weeks after DPC sensitization. Regarding treatment: therapeutic diphenylcyclopropenone sensitization with weekly scalp DPC. Donation of samples came from alopecia patients who were 18 to 70 years old and suitable for DPC. The CDR3 runs to 14 residues. Trimming at V came to 6 bases and at J to 3 bases, leaving 4 bases not matched to a gene. CDR1 and CDR2 (germline): LNHDA, SQIVND (reference sequence).

The chain uses TRBV19 and TRBJ2-7; 11 bases are shared with TRBD2. The starting material was whole blood, obtained in connection with sensitization to the hapten diphenylcyclopropenone (DPC). The origin of this receptor is a woman in her thirties or forties with alopecia areata. Some clones in this sample may be carry-over from other donors' samples. The DNA of the CDR3 is TGTGCCAGTAGCCCTAGCGGGAGGAACTACGAGCAGTACTTC. Translated: CASSPSGRNYEQYF.